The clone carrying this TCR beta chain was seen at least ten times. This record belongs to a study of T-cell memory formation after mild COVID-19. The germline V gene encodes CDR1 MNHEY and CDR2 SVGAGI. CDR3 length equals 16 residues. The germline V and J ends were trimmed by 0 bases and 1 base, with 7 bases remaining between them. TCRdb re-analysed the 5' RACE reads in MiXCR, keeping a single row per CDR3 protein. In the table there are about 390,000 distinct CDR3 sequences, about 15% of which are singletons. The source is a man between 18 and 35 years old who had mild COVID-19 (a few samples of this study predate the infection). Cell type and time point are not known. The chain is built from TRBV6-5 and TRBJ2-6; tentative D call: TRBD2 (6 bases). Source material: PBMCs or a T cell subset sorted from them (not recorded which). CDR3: CASSYSGGSGANVLTF. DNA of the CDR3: TGTGCCAGCAGTTACTCGGGGGGTTCTGGGGCCAACGTCCTGACTTTC.